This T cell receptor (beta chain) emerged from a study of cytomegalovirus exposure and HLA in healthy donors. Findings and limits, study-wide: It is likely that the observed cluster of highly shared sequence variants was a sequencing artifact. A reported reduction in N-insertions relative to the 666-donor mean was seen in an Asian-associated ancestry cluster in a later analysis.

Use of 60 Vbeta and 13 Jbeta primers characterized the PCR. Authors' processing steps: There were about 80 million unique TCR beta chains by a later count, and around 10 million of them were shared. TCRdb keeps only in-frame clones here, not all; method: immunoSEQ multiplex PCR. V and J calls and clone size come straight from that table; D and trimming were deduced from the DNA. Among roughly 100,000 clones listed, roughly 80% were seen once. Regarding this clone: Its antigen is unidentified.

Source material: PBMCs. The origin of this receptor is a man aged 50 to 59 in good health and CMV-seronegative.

This CDR3 reads CASTPSRVPVGDEQFF. CDR3 in DNA: TGCGCCAGCACGCCATCCAGGGTCCCGGTTGGCGATGAGCAGTTCTTC. The chain carries TRBV5-1 and TRBJ2-1, with a tentative D call TRBD1 (5 bases). V lost 6 bases to trimming and J lost 8 bases, with 24 bases between them. The CDR3 runs 16 residues. Germline CDR1 reads SGHRS; CDR2 reads YFSETQ.